The 14 T cell receptor beta chains presented below share a single source sample, sequenced in a study of T cells in Graves' hyperthyroidism and ophthalmopathy. TCR beta CDR3 sequences were amplified from RNA transcripts. Primed by the HTBI set, a first-round RT-PCR was run on the TCR CDR3. TCRdb ran MiXCR on the multiplex PCR reads and lists one entry per CDR3 protein. The sample holds about 640,000 distinct CDR3 sequences, about 14% seen once. Source material: blood. The receptor set was obtained from a woman aged 50 to 60 with Graves' ophthalmopathy.

Many counts were recorded for this clonotype. The J gene is TRBJ2-7, the V gene TRBV6-6; TRBD1 agrees at 11 bases. The CDR3 extends over 16 amino acids. Germline trimming cut 2 bases from V and 2 bases from J; bases unmatched to any gene: 5. From germline, CDR1 is MNHNY and CDR2 SVGAGI (reference sequence). This chain's CDR3 is CASSYQGTGGTYEQYF. DNA for the CDR3: TGTGCCAGCAGTTACCAAGGGACAGGGGGTACCTACGAGCAGTACTTC.

This clonotype was found many times. The chain couples TRBV27 to TRBJ2-3; 10 bases are a match to TRBD2. Trimming at V came to 3 bases and at J to 0 bases, leaving 9 bases not matched to a gene. Germline CDR1 MNHEY, CDR2 SMNVEV (reference sequence). The CDR3 is made up of 18 amino acids. The chain's CDR3 is CASSLVVAGGFSTDTQYF. The CDR3 DNA follows: TGTGCCAGCAGTTTGGTGGTAGCGGGAGGATTCAGCACAGATACGCAGTATTTT.

This chain links TRBV28 with TRBJ2-7; 7 nucleotides match TRBD2. In germline, CDR1 is MDHEN, CDR2 SYDVKM. This CDR3 contains 13 residues. V trimming: 5 bases; J trimming: 7 bases; junction bases outside the gene matches: 8. CDR3 sequence: CASSHPTSPEQYF. CDR3 nucleotides: TGTGCCAGCAGTCACCCGACTAGCCCTGAGCAGTACTTC.

The chain has TRBV10-3 and TRBJ1-2; D remains unclear. The length of the CDR3 is 14 residues. Germline lookup yields CDR1 ENHRY and CDR2 SYGVKD. V lost 6 bases to trimming and J lost 4 bases, with 15 bases between them. CDR3 coding DNA: TGTGCCATCAGAGATGACCCGACGGGCTATGGCTACACCTTC. Translated, it gives CAIRDDPTGYGYTF.

The sample holds many counts of this clonotype. V is TRBV20-1 and J is TRBJ2-3, with 14 positions matching TRBD2. With V trimmed by 3 bases and J by 1 base, 12 bases remained unmatched. The germline V gene encodes CDR1 DFQATT and CDR2 SNEGSKA (reference sequence). The CDR3 covers 19 residues. The CDR3 DNA reads as TGCAGTGCTAGCCCGGGACTAGCGGGAGATAGAGGGGGCACAGATACGCAGTATTTT. It translates to CSASPGLAGDRGGTDTQYF.

With respect to this clonotype: This may be a read error: a much more frequent sequence differs by one nucleotide. J is TRBJ1-2 and V is TRBV18; 8 bases agree with TRBD1. This CDR3 spans 13 amino acids. V was pared by 0 bases and J by 8 bases, with 2 bases of the junction left unmatched. From germline, CDR1 is KGHSH and CDR2 LQKENI. CDR3 loop: CASSPPDREGYTF. The CDR3 DNA reads TGTGCCAGCTCACCACCGGACAGGGAAGGCTACACCTTC.

This clonotype has a handful of counts. The DNA for the CDR3 is TGTGCCAGCAGCGAAATACTGGGACAGGGGCCGCGTGGCTACACCTTC. The encoded protein is CASSEILGQGPRGYTF. This rearrangement joins TRBV7-9 to TRBJ1-2; 10 bases fit TRBD1. This CDR3 comprises 16 residues. Germline CDR1 SEHNR, CDR2 FQNEAQ (reference sequence). The ends lost 5 bases at V and 7 bases at J; junction bases unmatched: 13.

This clonotype was seen repeatedly, ten times or more. V and J are TRBV5-1 and TRBJ2-7; D is ambiguous. V was cut by 4 bases and J by 5 bases, with 10 bases left in between. CDR1 is SGHRS and CDR2 is YFSETQ in the germline V gene. CDR3 length: 12 amino acids. CDR3 in amino acids: CASSLGPHEQYF. CDR3 nucleotide sequence: TGCGCCAGCAGCCTCGGACCCCACGAGCAGTACTTC.

This clonotype has a count of ten or more. V is TRBV7-8 and J is TRBJ2-2, with D unclear. The germline CDR1 and CDR2 sequences are SGHVS and FQNEAQ. V lost 5 bases and J 5 bases, leaving 9 bases between the germline ends. This CDR3 is 13 amino acids long. In DNA, the CDR3 is TGTGCCAGCAGCGAAAGAAATACCGGGGAGCTGTTTTTT. This sequence encodes CASSERNTGELFF.

This clonotype was seen repeatedly, ten times or more. The rearrangement uses TRBV11-2 and TRBJ2-1, with a tentative D call TRBD2 (6 bases). Germline values: CDR1 SGHAT, CDR2 FQNNGV. Trimming pared 2 bases from V and 2 bases from J, leaving 10 bases between. The CDR3 spans 15 residues. The CDR3 DNA reads TGTGCCAGCAGCTTACTAGCGACCACCTACAATGAGCAGTTCTTC. It yields the protein CASSLLATTYNEQFF.

With respect to this clonotype: A much larger clone differs from this one at a single base, so this may be a read error. This chain uses TRBV27 with TRBJ1-6; maybe TRBD1 (6 bases). V was pared by 3 bases and J by 5 bases, with 8 bases between. The CDR3 has 14 residues. Germline CDR1 and CDR2: MNHEY and SMNVEV (reference sequence). The CDR3 DNA follows: TGTGCCAGCAGTTTCACAGGGAATAATTCACCCCTCCACTTT. This sequence encodes CASSFTGNNSPLHF.

This clonotype was picked up many times. The chain is built from TRBV11-1 and TRBJ1-1, with TRBD1 matching over 8 bases. Germline values: CDR1 SGHAT, CDR2 FQDESV (reference sequence). The CDR3 is 15 residues long. The J segment lost 3 bases and the V segment lost 5 bases, leaving 8 bases of the junction unmatched. The DNA of the CDR3 is TGTGCCAGCAGCAAAAGGACAGGGTTGTACACTGAAGCTTTCTTT. Its protein product is CASSKRTGLYTEAFF.

This clonotype appeared many times. The chain has TRBV12-3 or TRBV12-4 and TRBJ1-4, with 9 bases identical to TRBD1. The junction had 7 bases not matched to a gene; V was cut back by 6 bases and J by 8 bases. CDR3 length: 14 amino acids. The chain's CDR3 is CASRLWDRDEKLFF. In nucleotides, the CDR3 is TGTGCCAGCAGGCTATGGGACAGGGACGAAAAACTGTTTTTT.

This clonotype was detected only a few times. The gene calls are TRBV19 and TRBJ1-1, with a possible D match to TRBD1 (6 bases). The CDR3 covers 15 residues. V shed 5 bases and J shed 2 bases, with 15 bases lying between them. Per germline, CDR1 LNHDA and CDR2 SQIVND (reference sequence). The CDR3 here is CASSYGDTRNTEAFF. CDR3 DNA sequence: TGTGCCAGTAGTTACGGGGACACCCGAAACACTGAAGCTTTCTTT.